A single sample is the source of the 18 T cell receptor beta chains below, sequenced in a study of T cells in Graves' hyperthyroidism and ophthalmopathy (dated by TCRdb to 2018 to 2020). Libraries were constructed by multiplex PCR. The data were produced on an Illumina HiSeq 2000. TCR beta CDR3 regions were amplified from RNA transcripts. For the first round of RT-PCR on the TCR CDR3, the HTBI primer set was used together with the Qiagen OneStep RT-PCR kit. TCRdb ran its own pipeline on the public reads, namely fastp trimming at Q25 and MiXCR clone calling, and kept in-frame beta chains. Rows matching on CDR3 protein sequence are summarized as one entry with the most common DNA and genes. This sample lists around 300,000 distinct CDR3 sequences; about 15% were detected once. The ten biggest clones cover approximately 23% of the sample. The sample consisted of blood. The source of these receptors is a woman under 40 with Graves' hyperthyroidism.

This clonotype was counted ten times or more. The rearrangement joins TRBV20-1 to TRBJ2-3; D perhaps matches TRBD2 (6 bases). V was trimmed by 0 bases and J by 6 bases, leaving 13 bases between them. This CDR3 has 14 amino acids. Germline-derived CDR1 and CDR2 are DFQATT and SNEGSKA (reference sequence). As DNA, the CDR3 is TGCAGTGCTAGAGACCCGACTAGTGGTGATACGCAGTATTTT. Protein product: CSARDPTSGDTQYF.

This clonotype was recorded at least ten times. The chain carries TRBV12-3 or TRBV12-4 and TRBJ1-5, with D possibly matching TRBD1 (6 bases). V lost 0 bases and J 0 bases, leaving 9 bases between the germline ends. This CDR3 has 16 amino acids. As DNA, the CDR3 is TGTGCCAGCAGTTTAGCTCCCAGGGGTAGCAATCAGCCCCAGCATTTT. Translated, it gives CASSLAPRGSNQPQHF.

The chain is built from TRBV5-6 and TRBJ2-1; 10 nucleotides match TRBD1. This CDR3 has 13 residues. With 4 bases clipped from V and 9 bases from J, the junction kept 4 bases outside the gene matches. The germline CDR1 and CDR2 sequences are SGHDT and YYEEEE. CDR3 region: CASSRTGGSEQFF. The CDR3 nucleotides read TGTGCCAGCAGCCGGACAGGGGGGAGTGAGCAGTTCTTC.

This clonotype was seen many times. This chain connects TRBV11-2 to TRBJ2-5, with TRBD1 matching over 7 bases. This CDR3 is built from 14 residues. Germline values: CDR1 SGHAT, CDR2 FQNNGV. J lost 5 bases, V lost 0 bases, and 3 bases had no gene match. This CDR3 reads CASSLEGGFETQYF. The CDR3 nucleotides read TGTGCCAGCAGCTTAGAAGGGGGCTTCGAGACCCAGTACTTC.

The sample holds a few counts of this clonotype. This CDR3 is CSARVGVGIETQYF. The DNA for the CDR3 is TGCAGTGCTAGAGTCGGAGTCGGCATCGAGACCCAGTACTTC. V is TRBV20-1 and J is TRBJ2-5; D is uncertain. The V end lost 1 base, the J end lost 5 bases, and 14 bases lay between the germline ends. Germline CDR1 DFQATT, CDR2 SNEGSKA (reference sequence). The CDR3 covers 14 residues.

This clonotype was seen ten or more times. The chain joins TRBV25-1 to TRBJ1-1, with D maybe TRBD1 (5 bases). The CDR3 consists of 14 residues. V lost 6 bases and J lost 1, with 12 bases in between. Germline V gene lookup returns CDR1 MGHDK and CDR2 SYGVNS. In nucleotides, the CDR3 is TGTGCCAGCAGGACTGGGACCCGGAACACTGAAGCTTTCTTT. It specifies CASRTGTRNTEAFF. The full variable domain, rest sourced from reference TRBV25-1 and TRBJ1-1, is EADIYQTPRYLVIGTGKKITLECSQTMGHDKMYWYQQDPGMELHLIHYSYGVNSTEKGDLSSESTVSRIRTEHFPLTLESARPSHTSQYLCASRTGTRNTEAFFGQGTRLTVV.

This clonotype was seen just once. The CDR3 nucleotides are TGTGCCATACCGGGACAGTCACGAAAGGGAAACACCATATATTTT. As protein: CAIPGQSRKGNTIYF. The chain joins TRBV12-3 or TRBV12-4 to TRBJ1-3, with 7 bases aligning to TRBD1. CDR3 length: 15 residues. V shed 10 bases, J shed 4 bases, and the junction held 13 bases outside the gene matches.

The CDR3 loop reads CASSESLAKPGELFF. For the CDR3, the DNA is TGCGCCAGCAGTGAGTCGCTCGCGAAGCCCGGGGAGCTGTTTTTT. This chain connects TRBV10-1 to TRBJ2-2; unclear D gene. This CDR3 is built from 15 residues. Per germline, CDR1 WNHNN and CDR2 SYGVQD (reference sequence). V gave up 0 bases and J gave up 6 bases, with 11 bases separating them.

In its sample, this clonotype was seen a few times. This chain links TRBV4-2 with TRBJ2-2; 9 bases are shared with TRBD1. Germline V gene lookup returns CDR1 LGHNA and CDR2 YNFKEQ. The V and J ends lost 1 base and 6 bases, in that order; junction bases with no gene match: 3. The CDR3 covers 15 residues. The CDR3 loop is CASSQVGTGSGELFF. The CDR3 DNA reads TGTGCCAGCAGCCAAGTGGGGACAGGGTCCGGGGAGCTGTTTTTT.

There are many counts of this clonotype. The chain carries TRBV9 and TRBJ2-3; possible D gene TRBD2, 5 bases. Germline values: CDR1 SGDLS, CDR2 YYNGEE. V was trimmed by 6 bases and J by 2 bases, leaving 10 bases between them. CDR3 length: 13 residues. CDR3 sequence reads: CASNPGTTDTQYF. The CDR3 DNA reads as TGTGCCAGCAACCCGGGAACCACAGATACGCAGTATTTT.

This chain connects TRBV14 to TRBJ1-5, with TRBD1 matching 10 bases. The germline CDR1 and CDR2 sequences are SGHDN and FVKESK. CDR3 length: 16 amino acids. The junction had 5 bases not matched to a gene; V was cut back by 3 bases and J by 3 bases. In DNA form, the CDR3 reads TGTGCCAGCAGCCACCCGACAGGGGGCCTCAATCAGCCCCAGCATTTT. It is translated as CASSHPTGGLNQPQHF.

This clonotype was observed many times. CDR3 region: CASSVFRGGQETQYF. CDR3 bases: TGTGCCAGCAGTGTTTTCCGCGGAGGGCAAGAGACCCAGTACTTC. The chain couples TRBV2 to TRBJ2-5, with D maybe TRBD2 (6 bases). Germline V gives CDR1 SNHLY, CDR2 FYNNEI. This CDR3 is built from 15 residues. V was pared by 4 bases and J by 2 bases, with 14 bases between. The whole variable domain, remainder taken from reference TRBV2 and TRBJ2-5, is EPEVTQTPSHQVTQMGQEVILRCVPISNHLYFYWYRQILGQKVEFLVSFYNNEISEKSEIFDDQFSVERPDGSNFTLKIRSTKLEDSAMYFCASSVFRGGQETQYFGPGTRLLVL.

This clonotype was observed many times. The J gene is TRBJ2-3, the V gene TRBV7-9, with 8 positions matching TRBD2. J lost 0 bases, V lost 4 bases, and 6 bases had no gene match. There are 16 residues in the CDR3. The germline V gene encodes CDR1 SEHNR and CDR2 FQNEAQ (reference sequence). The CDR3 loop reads CASSSTTSGSTDTQYF. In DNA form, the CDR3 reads TGTGCCAGCAGCTCAACTACTAGCGGAAGCACAGATACGCAGTATTTT.

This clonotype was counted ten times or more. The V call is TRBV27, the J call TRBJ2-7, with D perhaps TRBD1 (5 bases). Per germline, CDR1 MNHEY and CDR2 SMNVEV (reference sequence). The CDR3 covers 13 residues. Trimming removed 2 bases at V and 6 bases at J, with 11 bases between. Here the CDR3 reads CASSLGQGSEQYF. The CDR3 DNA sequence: TGTGCCAGCAGTTTAGGTCAGGGCAGCGAGCAGTACTTC.

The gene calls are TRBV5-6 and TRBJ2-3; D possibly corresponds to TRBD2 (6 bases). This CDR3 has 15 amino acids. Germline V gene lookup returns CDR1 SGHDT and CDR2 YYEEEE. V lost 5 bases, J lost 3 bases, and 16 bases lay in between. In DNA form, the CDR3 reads TGTGCCAGCAGATTGTCCGGGACTTTTACAGATACGCAGTATTTT. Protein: CASRLSGTFTDTQYF.

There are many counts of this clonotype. The chain's CDR3 is CASSRGGETQYF. In nucleotides, the CDR3 is TGTGCCAGCAGCAGAGGCGGAGAGACCCAGTACTTC. V usage is TRBV7-2 and J usage is TRBJ2-5; D is unresolved. Looked up from germline, CDR1 is SGHTA and CDR2 is FQGNSA. The V end was cut by 5 bases, the J end by 4 bases, with 8 bases between. This CDR3 contains 12 residues. Looking up the rest from reference TRBV7-2 and TRBJ2-5 gives the full variable domain: GAGVSQSPSNKVTEKGKDVELRCDPISGHTALYWYRQSLGQGLEFLIYFQGNSAPDKSGLPSDRFSAERTGGSVSTLTIQRTQQEDSAVYLCASSRGGETQYFGPGTRLLVL.

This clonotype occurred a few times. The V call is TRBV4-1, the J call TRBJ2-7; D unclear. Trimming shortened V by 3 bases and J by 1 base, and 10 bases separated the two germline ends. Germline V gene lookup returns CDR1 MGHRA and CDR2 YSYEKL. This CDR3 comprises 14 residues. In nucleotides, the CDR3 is TGCGCCAGCAGCCAGATACATAGTTCCTACGAGCAGTACTTC. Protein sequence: CASSQIHSSYEQYF.

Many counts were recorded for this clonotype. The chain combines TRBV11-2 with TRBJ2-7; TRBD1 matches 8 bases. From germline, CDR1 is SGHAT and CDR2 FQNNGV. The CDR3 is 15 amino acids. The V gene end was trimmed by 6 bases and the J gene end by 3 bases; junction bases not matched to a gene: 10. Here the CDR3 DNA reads TGTGCCAGCAGTTTGACAGGGGACCTGTTCTACGAGCAGTACTTC. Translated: CASSLTGDLFYEQYF.